This T cell receptor beta chain was found in a study of blood T cell repertoires in COVID-19. Original analysis: Researchers report that nucleated cell counts were estimated from reference gene primer amplification. The method was immunoSEQ multiplex PCR; TCRdb's version includes in-frame clones alone and lacks a portion of them. V and J calls and clone size are as listed in that table; D and trimming were resolved from the DNA. The sample holds under 150,000 clones; about 84% are singletons and the top ten take about 1.4%. There are a few counts of this clone. This CDR3 has 13 amino acids. The germline V gene encodes CDR1 SNHLY and CDR2 FYNNEI. The V gene lost 10 bases and the J gene lost 1 base, with 13 bases spanning the gap.

Sequences were obtained from peripheral blood. The rearrangement links TRBV2 to TRBJ1-2, with D tentatively TRBD1 (6 bases). The clonotype comes from a man aged 45 to 65 with acute or convalescent COVID-19. CDR3 loop: CATRGGNNYGYTF. In DNA, the CDR3 is TGTGCCACCAGAGGGGGTAATAACTATGGCTACACCTTC.